This T cell receptor beta chain was sequenced during a study of CD8 T cells in ankylosing spondylitis. Whole-study findings and limits: For ankylosing spondylitis blood, a TCR beta motif of 7 or 8 highly homologous variants appeared characteristic. It was reported that disease-linked clones were significantly enriched in matched ankylosing spondylitis synovial fluid. Existing reports had already noted some motif variants in reactive arthritis synovial fluid and blood.

V was clipped by 5 bases and J by 1 base, with 14 bases between them. Germline V CDR1 and CDR2: ENHRY, SYGVKD. The CDR3 is 15 amino acids. A word on this clonotype: The antigen is undetermined.

It was by quantitative 5'-RACE with molecular barcodes that TCR beta libraries were made. TCRdb independently ran MiXCR on the 5' RACE reads; one entry per CDR3 protein. The table lists fewer than 750,000 distinct CDR3 sequences, 15% to 20% of them singletons. Sample: blood, either unsorted or a sorted T cell fraction (not recorded which). This chain connects TRBV10-3 to TRBJ1-1; no clear D. The TCR was taken from a male donor with ankylosing spondylitis. The CDR3 region is CAISHSGFENTEAFF. In DNA, the CDR3 is TGTGCCATCAGTCACTCCGGTTTTGAGAACACTGAAGCTTTCTTT.